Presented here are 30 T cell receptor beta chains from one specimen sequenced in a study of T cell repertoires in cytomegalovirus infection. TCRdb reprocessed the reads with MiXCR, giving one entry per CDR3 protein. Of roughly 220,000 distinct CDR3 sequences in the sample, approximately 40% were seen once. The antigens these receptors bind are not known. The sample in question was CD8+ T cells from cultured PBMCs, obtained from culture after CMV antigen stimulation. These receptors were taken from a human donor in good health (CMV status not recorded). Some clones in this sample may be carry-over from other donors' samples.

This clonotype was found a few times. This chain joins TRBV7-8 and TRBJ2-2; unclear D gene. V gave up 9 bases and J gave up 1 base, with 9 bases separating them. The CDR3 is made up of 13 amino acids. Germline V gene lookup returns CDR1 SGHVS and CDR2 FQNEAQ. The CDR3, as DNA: TGTGCCAGGGCGAGCGAGAACACCGGGGAGCTGTTTTTT. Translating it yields CARASENTGELFF.

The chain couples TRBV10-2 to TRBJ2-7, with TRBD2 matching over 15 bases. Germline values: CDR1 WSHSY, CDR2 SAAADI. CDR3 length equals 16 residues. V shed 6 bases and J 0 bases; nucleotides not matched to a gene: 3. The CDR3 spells CASRGLAGGLSYEQYF. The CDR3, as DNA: TGCGCCAGCAGAGGACTAGCGGGAGGGCTCTCCTACGAGCAGTACTTC.

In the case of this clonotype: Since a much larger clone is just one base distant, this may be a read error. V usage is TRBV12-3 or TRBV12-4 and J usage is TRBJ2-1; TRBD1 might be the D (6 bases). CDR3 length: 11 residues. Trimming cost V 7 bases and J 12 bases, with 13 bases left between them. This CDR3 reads CASKIRGVQFF. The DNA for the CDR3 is TGTGCCAGCAAAATCAGGGGTGTGCAGTTCTTC.

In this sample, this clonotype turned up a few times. The CDR3 loop is CASHYTNTGELFF. The CDR3 DNA reads TGTGCCAGTCATTACACGAACACCGGGGAGCTGTTTTTT. The V gene is TRBV28, the J gene TRBJ2-2; D is ambiguous. Trimming took 9 bases from V and 0 from J, leaving 8 bases between them. The length of the CDR3 is 13 residues. The germline gives CDR1 MDHEN, CDR2 SYDVKM. The full variable domain, its missing parts supplied by reference TRBV28 and TRBJ2-2, is DVKVTQSSRYLVKRTGEKVFLECVQDMDHENMFWYRQDPGLGLRLIYFSYDVKMKEKGDIPEGYSVSREKKERFSLILESASTNQTSMYLCASHYTNTGELFFGEGSRLTVL.

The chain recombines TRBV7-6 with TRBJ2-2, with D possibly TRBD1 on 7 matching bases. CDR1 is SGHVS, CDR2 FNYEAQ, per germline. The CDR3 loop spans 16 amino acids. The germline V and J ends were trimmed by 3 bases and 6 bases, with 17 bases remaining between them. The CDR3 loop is CASSFLRTTGAGELFF. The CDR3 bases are TGTGCCAGCAGCTTCCTCCGGACTACAGGGGCCGGGGAGCTGTTTTTT.

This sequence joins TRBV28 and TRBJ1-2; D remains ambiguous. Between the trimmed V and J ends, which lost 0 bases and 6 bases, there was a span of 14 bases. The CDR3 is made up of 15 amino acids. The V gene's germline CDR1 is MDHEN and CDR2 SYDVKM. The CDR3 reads CASSLWFGKVDGYTF. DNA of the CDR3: TGTGCCAGCAGTTTATGGTTCGGGAAGGTAGATGGCTACACCTTC.

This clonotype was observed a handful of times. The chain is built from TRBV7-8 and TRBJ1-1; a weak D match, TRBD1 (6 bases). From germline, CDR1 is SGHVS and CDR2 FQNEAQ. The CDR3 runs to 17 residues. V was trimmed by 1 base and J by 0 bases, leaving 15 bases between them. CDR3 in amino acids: CASSLEGTTGLNTEAFF. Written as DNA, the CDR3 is TGTGCCAGCAGCTTAGAGGGTACCACAGGGTTGAACACTGAAGCTTTCTTT.

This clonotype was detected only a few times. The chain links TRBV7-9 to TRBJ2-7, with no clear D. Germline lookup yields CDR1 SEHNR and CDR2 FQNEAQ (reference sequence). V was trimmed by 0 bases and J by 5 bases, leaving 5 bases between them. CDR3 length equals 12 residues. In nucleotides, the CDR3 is TGTGCCAGCAGCTTAGCAGCGAACGAGCAGTACTTC. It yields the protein CASSLAANEQYF.

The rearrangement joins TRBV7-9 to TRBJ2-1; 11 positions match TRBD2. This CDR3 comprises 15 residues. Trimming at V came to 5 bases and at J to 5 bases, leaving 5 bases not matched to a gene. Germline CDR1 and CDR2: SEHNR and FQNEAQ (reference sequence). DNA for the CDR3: TGTGCCAGCAGCCTTAGCGGGGGGGCCAACAATGAGCAGTTCTTC. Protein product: CASSLSGGANNEQFF.

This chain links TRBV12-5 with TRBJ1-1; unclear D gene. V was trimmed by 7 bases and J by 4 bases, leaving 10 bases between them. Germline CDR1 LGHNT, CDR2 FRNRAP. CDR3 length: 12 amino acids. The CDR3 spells CASDWESTEAFF. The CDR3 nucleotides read TGTGCTAGTGATTGGGAGAGCACTGAAGCTTTCTTT. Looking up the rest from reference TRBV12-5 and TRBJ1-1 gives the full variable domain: DARVTQTPRHKVTEMGQEVTMRCQPILGHNTVFWYRQTMMQGLELLAYFRNRAPLDDSGMPKDRFSAEMPDATLATLKIQPSEPRDSAVYFCASDWESTEAFFGQGTRLTVV.

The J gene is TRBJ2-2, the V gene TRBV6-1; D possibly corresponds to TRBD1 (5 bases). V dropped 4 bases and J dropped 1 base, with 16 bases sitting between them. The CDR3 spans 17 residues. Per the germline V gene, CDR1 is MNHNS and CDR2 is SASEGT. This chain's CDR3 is CASSVETRGLNTGELFF. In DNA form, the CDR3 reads TGTGCCAGCAGTGTGGAAACAAGGGGTTTGAACACCGGGGAGCTGTTTTTT.

The CDR3 DNA sequence: TGTGCCAGCAGCTTAGTACAGCCGATGAACACTGAAGCTTTCTTT. This translates into CASSLVQPMNTEAFF. The J gene is TRBJ1-1, the V gene TRBV7-6; no clear D. The V and J ends lost 1 base and 0 bases respectively, with 9 bases between them. The CDR3 covers 15 residues. CDR1 is SGHVS and CDR2 is FNYEAQ in the germline V gene.

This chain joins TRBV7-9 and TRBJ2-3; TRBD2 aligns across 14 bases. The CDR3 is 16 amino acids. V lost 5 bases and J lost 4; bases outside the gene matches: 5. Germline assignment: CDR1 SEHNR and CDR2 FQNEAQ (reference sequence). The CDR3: CASSPGTSGSPDTQYF. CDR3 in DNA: TGTGCCAGCAGCCCAGGGACTAGCGGGAGTCCAGATACGCAGTATTTT.

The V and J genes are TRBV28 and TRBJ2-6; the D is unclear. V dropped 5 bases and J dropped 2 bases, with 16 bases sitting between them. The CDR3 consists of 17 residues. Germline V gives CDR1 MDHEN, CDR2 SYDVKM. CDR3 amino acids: CASSPTSIAAGANVLTF. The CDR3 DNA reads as TGTGCCAGCAGTCCCACCTCAATTGCTGCTGGGGCCAACGTCCTGACTTTC.

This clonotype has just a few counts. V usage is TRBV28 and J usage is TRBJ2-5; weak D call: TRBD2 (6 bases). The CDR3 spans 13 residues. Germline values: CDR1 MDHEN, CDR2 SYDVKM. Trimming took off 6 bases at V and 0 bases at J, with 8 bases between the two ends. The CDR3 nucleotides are TGTGCCAGCAGAGGAGGGAACCAAGAGACCCAGTACTTC. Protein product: CASRGGNQETQYF.

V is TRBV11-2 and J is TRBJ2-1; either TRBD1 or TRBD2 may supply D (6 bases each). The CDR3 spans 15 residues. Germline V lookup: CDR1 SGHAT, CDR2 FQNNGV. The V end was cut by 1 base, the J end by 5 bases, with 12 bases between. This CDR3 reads CASSLVGGPNNEQFF. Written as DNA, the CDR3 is TGTGCCAGCAGCTTAGTCGGGGGCCCGAACAATGAGCAGTTCTTC.

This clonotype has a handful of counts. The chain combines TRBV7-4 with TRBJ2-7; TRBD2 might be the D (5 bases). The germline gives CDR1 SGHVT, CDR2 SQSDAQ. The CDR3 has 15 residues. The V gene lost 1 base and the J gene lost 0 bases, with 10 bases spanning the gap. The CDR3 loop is CASSLDGESSYEQYF. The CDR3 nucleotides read TGTGCCAGCAGCTTAGATGGGGAGAGCTCCTACGAGCAGTACTTC.

DNA for the CDR3: TGCAGTGCTAGATGGCTAGTCAGCACAGATACGCAGTATTTT. Encoded protein: CSARWLVSTDTQYF. The gene calls are TRBV20-1 and TRBJ2-3; D uncertain. Trimming removed 2 bases at V and 0 bases at J, with 9 bases between. From germline, CDR1 is DFQATT and CDR2 SNEGSKA (reference sequence). The CDR3 runs 14 residues.

CDR3 sequence reads: CSAWASGRGDNEQFF. The CDR3 DNA follows: TGCAGTGCTTGGGCTAGCGGGAGAGGAGACAATGAGCAGTTCTTC. The chain is built from TRBV20-1 and TRBJ2-1, with 10 bases aligning to TRBD2. This CDR3 is 15 amino acids long. J was trimmed by 5 bases and V by 5 bases; bases with no gene match: 9. CDR1 is DFQATT, CDR2 SNEGSKA, per germline (reference sequence).

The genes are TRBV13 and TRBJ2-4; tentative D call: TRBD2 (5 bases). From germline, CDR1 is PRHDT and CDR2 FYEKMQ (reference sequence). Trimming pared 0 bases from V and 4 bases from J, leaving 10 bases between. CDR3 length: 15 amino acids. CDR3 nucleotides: TGTGCCAGCAGCTTAGGCCGGGGAGTTAAAAACATTCAGTACTTC. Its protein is CASSLGRGVKNIQYF.

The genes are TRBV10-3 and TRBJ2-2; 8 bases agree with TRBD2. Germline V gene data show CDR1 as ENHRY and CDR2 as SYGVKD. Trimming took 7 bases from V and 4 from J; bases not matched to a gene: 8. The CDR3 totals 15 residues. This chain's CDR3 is CAITTAGVTTGELFF. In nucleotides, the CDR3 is TGTGCCATCACGACAGCGGGGGTAACCACCGGGGAGCTGTTTTTT.

The CDR3 region is CASSLFRDTGELFF. The CDR3, as DNA: TGTGCCAGCAGTTTATTCAGGGACACCGGGGAGCTGTTTTTT. The rearrangement links TRBV27 to TRBJ2-2; TRBD1 might be the D (5 bases). The germline CDR1 and CDR2 sequences are MNHEY and SMNVEV (reference sequence). The CDR3 spans 14 residues. The ends were cut back, 1 base at V and 3 bases at J, with 6 bases in the middle.

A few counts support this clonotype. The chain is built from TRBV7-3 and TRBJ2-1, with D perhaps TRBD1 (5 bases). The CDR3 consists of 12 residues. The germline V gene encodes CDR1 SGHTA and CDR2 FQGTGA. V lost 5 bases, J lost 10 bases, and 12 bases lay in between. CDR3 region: CASSGAQGEQFF. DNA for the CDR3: TGTGCCAGCAGCGGGGCTCAGGGAGAGCAGTTCTTC. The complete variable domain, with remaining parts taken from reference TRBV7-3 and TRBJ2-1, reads GAGVSQTPSNKVTEKGKYVELRCDPISGHTALYWYRQSLGQGPEFLIYFQGTGAADDSGLPNDRFFAVRPEGSVSTLKIQRTERGDSAVYLCASSGAQGEQFFGPGTRLTVL.

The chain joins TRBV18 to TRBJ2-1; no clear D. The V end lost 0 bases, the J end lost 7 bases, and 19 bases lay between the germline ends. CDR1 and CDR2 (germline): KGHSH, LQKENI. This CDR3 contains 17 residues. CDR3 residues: CASSPPKVGIGSNEQFF. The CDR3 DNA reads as TGTGCCAGCTCACCACCAAAAGTTGGGATCGGGTCAAATGAGCAGTTCTTC.

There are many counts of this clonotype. The CDR3 nucleotides read TGTGCCAGCAGCTTAGGCAATGGGCGAGGTGGCTACACCTTC. This gives the protein CASSLGNGRGGYTF. This chain connects TRBV7-6 to TRBJ1-2; no firm D call. Between the trimmed V and J ends, which lost 1 base and 7 bases, there was a span of 13 bases. Germline V gene lookup returns CDR1 SGHVS and CDR2 FNYEAQ. The CDR3 covers 14 residues.

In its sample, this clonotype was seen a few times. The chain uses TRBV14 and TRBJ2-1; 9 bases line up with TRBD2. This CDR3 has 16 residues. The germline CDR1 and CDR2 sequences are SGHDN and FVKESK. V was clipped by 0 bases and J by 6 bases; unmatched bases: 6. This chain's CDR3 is CASSQERAGGANEQFF. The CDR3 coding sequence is TGTGCCAGCAGCCAAGAGAGGGCGGGAGGGGCCAATGAGCAGTTCTTC.

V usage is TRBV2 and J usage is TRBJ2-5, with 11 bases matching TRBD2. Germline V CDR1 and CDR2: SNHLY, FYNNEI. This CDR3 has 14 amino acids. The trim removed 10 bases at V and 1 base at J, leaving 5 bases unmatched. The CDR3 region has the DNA TGTGCCACCCGGACTAGCGGGTTCCAAGAGACCCAGTACTTC. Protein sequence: CATRTSGFQETQYF. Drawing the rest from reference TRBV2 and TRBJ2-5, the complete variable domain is EPEVTQTPSHQVTQMGQEVILRCVPISNHLYFYWYRQILGQKVEFLVSFYNNEISEKSEIFDDQFSVERPDGSNFTLKIRSTKLEDSAMYFCATRTSGFQETQYFGPGTRLLVL.

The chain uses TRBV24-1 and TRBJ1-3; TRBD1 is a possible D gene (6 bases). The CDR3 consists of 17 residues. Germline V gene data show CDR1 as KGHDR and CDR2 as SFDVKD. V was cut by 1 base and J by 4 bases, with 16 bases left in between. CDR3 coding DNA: TGTGCCACCAGTGATTTATTCCCGACAGGCACCGGAAACACCATATATTTT. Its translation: CATSDLFPTGTGNTIYF.

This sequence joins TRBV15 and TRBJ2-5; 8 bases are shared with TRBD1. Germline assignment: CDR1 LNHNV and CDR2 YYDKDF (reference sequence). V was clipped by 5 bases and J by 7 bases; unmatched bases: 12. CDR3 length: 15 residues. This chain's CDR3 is CATSLRTGRGWTQYF. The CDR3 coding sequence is TGTGCCACCAGCCTACGGACAGGGCGCGGTTGGACCCAGTACTTC.

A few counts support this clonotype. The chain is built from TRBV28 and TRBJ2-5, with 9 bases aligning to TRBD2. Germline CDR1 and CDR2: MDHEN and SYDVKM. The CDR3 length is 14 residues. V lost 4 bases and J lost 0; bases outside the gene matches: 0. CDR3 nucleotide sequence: TGTGCCAGCAGTTGGACTAGCGACCAAGAGACCCAGTACTTC. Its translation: CASSWTSDQETQYF. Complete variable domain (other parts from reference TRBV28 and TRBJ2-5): DVKVTQSSRYLVKRTGEKVFLECVQDMDHENMFWYRQDPGLGLRLIYFSYDVKMKEKGDIPEGYSVSREKKERFSLILESASTNQTSMYLCASSWTSDQETQYFGPGTRLLVL.